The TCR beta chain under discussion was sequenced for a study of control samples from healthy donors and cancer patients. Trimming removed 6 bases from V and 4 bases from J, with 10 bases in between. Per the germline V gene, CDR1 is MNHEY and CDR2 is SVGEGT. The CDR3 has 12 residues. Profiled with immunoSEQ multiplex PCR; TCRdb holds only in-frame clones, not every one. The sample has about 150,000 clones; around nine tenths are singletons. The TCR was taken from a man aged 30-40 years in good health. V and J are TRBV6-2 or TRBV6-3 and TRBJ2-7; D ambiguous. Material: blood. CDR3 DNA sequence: TGTGCCAGCAGCCCCCGAGTATACGAGCAGTACTTC. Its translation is CASSPRVYEQYF.